This TCR beta chain was recovered during a study of blood T cell repertoires in COVID-19. Overall study context: Acute and convalescent COVID-19 samples came from the United States, Italy and Spain. T cells, B-cell-depleted T cells, or PBMCs provided the cDNA or gDNA that served as material.

In the original workflow: Estimation of nucleated cell counts relied on the amplification of reference gene primers. The data were produced by immunoSEQ multiplex PCR, yet TCRdb's version contains in-frame clones alone and is incomplete. V and J calls and clone size are as listed in that table; D and trimming were resolved from the DNA. The sample records a few hundred thousand clones, about nine tenths being singletons. Germline V gene lookup returns CDR1 SNHLY and CDR2 FYNNEI. The CDR3 runs to 13 residues. The V end lost 4 bases, the J end lost 6 bases, and 11 bases lay between the germline ends. The receptor was derived from a man aged 55 to 69 with acute or convalescent COVID-19. Input material: peripheral blood. The chain carries TRBV2 and TRBJ2-3; tentatively, D is TRBD2 (6 bases). The CDR3: CASSGEAGDTQYF. Here the CDR3 DNA reads TGTGCCAGCAGTGGGGAGGCAGGGGATACGCAGTATTTT.